The 25 T cell receptor beta chains reported below all come from one sample, sequenced in a study of blood T cell repertoires in COVID-19. Sequencing used immunoSEQ multiplex PCR; TCRdb keeps in-frame clones, though not all of them. The sample has approximately 230,000 clones, roughly 80% seen once. Sequencing used peripheral blood. The source is a man older than 75 with acute or convalescent COVID-19.

The chain combines TRBV6-5 with TRBJ1-1; 7 positions match TRBD1. Germline CDR1 and CDR2: MNHEY and SVGAGI. V dropped 4 bases and J dropped 1; count of bases not matched to a gene: 6. This CDR3 contains 15 residues. The CDR3 sequence is CASSLHRGGNTEAFF. Here the CDR3 DNA reads TGTGCCAGCAGTTTACACAGGGGAGGGAACACTGAAGCTTTCTTT.

In this sample, this clone turned up a few times. The V gene is TRBV2, the J gene TRBJ2-7; 8 nucleotides match TRBD2. The CDR3 has 14 residues. V was clipped by 11 bases and J by 2 bases; unmatched bases: 11. Looked up from germline, CDR1 is SNHLY and CDR2 is FYNNEI. This CDR3 is CASRGRGATYEQYF. CDR3 nucleotides: TGTGCCTCCCGGGGGCGGGGGGCTACCTACGAGCAGTACTTC.

A few counts support this clone. The rearrangement joins TRBV25-1 to TRBJ1-4; 12 nucleotides match TRBD1. The CDR3 sequence is 18 residues long. Per germline, CDR1 MGHDK and CDR2 SYGVNS. Trimming cost V 5 bases and J 0 bases; bases outside gene matches: 7. The CDR3 sequence is CASSMGQGAPATNEKLFF. The CDR3 DNA sequence: TGTGCCAGCAGTATGGGACAGGGGGCTCCTGCAACTAATGAAAAACTGTTTTTT.

The gene calls are TRBV14 and TRBJ2-3; TRBD1 matches at 7 bases. Trimming at V came to 4 bases and at J to 9 bases, leaving 4 bases not matched to a gene. In germline, CDR1 is SGHDN, CDR2 FVKESK. This CDR3 has 12 residues. The CDR3 coding sequence is TGTGCCAGCAGCCCGACAGGGAGAACGCAGTATTTT. Protein: CASSPTGRTQYF.

The CDR3 nucleotides read TGTGCCAGCAGCTTTATGAACGGGGTCTCCGGTTCACCCCTCCACTTT. It specifies CASSFMNGVSGSPLHF. J is TRBJ1-6 and V is TRBV5-6; D remains ambiguous. V lost 2 bases and J 9 bases, leaving 18 bases between the germline ends. Germline V gene lookup returns CDR1 SGHDT and CDR2 YYEEEE. The CDR3 extends over 16 amino acids.

This sequence joins TRBV2 and TRBJ2-7; 11 bases match TRBD2. The CDR3 has 15 amino acids. The trim removed 4 bases at V and 5 bases at J, leaving 7 bases unmatched. CDR1 is SNHLY, CDR2 FYNNEI, per germline. The CDR3 here is CASSVLSGGADEQYF. The CDR3 DNA sequence: TGTGCCAGCAGTGTTCTTAGCGGGGGGGCCGACGAGCAGTACTTC.

The J gene is TRBJ2-7, the V gene TRBV12-3 or TRBV12-4, with TRBD2 identical over 7 bases. V lost 7 bases and J lost 4; bases outside the gene matches: 7. The CDR3 runs 13 residues. The CDR3, as DNA: TGTGCCAGCAACGCTGGCGGGAGTTACGAGCAGTACTTC. It specifies CASNAGGSYEQYF.

As regards this clone: Germline and junction disagree at one end, which may indicate a read error. The rearrangement joins TRBV3-1 (or the pseudogene TRBV3-2) to TRBJ2-7; D tentatively fits TRBD1 or TRBD2 (6 bases each). The CDR3 runs 13 residues. Germline-derived CDR1 and CDR2 are LGHDT and YNNKEL (reference sequence). The CDR3 DNA reads as TGTGCCAGCAGTCAAGGAGGGGGCTACGAGCAGTACTTC. Translation gives CASSQGGGYEQYF.

The rearrangement joins TRBV3-1 (or the pseudogene TRBV3-2) to TRBJ2-7, with 7 nucleotides matching TRBD1. CDR3 length equals 15 residues. The V segment lost 1 base and the J segment 3 bases; nucleotides outside the gene matches: 6. CDR1 LGHDT and CDR2 YNNKEL come from the germline V gene (reference sequence). The CDR3 DNA sequence: TGTGCCAGCAGCCAAGCCCGGGACAGAGACTACGAGCAGTACTTC. As protein: CASSQARDRDYEQYF.

The rearrangement joins TRBV7-8 to TRBJ2-3; 12 bases are shared with TRBD2. After removal of 1 base from V and 11 bases from J, the junction contained 7 bases not matched to a gene. This CDR3 has 15 amino acids. Germline loops: CDR1 SGHVS, CDR2 FQNEAQ. CDR3 DNA sequence: TGTGCCAGCAGCTTAGATCGACTAGCGGGAGTCGGGCAGTATTTT. Amino acids: CASSLDRLAGVGQYF.

This sequence joins TRBV5-4 and TRBJ1-1; 7 bases line up with TRBD1. CDR3 size: 16 residues. CDR1 and CDR2 (germline): SGHNT, YYREEE (reference sequence). After removal of 2 bases from V and 1 base from J, the junction contained 8 bases not matched to a gene. The CDR3 reads CASSFDRVGGNTEAFF. The CDR3 nucleotides read TGTGCCAGCAGCTTTGACAGGGTAGGGGGGAACACTGAAGCTTTCTTT.

This clone appeared once. CDR3 region: CASSEGGGSQPQHF. The CDR3 DNA reads as TGTGCCAGCAGTGAAGGTGGGGGCAGTCAGCCCCAGCATTTT. This sequence joins TRBV6-1 and TRBJ1-5; D perhaps matches TRBD1 (6 bases). The CDR3 spans 14 residues. Trimming took off 1 base at V and 6 bases at J, with 10 bases between the two ends. Germline CDR1 is MNHNS and CDR2 is SASEGT.

The chain's CDR3 is CASSYPRAGGDEQYF. CDR3 DNA sequence: TGTGCCAGCAGCTACCCGCGGGCGGGAGGGGACGAGCAGTACTTC. This sequence joins TRBV7-2 and TRBJ2-7; 9 positions agree with TRBD2. Germline V gene sequence: CDR1 SGHTA, CDR2 FQGNSA. The CDR3 covers 15 residues. V lost 4 bases, J lost 5 bases, and 9 bases stayed unmatched.

The gene calls are TRBV24-1 and TRBJ2-3; tentative D call: TRBD1 (6 bases). V lost 1 base, J lost 5 bases, and 9 bases lay in between. The CDR3 is 14 residues long. Germline CDR1 and CDR2: KGHDR and SFDVKD. The CDR3 is CATSDLGQIDTQYF. In DNA, the CDR3 is TGTGCCACCAGTGATTTAGGACAGATAGATACGCAGTATTTT.

CDR3 nucleotides: TGTGCCAGCCGATGGGGGGATGGCTACACCTTC. Translation: CASRWGDGYTF. The gene calls are TRBV6-4 and TRBJ1-2; a weak D match, TRBD1 (5 bases). The V and J ends lost 8 bases and 6 bases respectively, with 10 bases between them. Germline-derived CDR1 and CDR2 are MRHNA and SNTAGT. The CDR3 length is 11 residues.

This rearrangement joins TRBV4-2 to TRBJ2-5; tentatively, D is TRBD2 (7 bases). Germline V gene data show CDR1 as LGHNA and CDR2 as YNFKEQ. The CDR3 has 16 residues. Trimming cost V 1 base and J 4 bases, with 16 bases left between them. CDR3: CASSQGRGGGSETQYF. CDR3 sequence (DNA): TGTGCCAGCAGCCAAGGCCGAGGGGGAGGGTCAGAGACCCAGTACTTC.

The chain employs TRBV5-1 and TRBJ1-5, with D unclear. Germline assignment: CDR1 SGHRS and CDR2 YFSETQ. The ends were cut back, 2 bases at V and 2 bases at J, with 11 bases in the middle. The CDR3 covers 15 residues. The CDR3: CASSFGLDGNQPQHF. The CDR3 DNA sequence: TGCGCCAGCAGCTTTGGTCTAGACGGCAATCAGCCCCAGCATTTT.

V is TRBV9 and J is TRBJ2-2, with 10 bases identical to TRBD2. Germline CDR1 SGDLS, CDR2 YYNGEE. The length of the CDR3 is 15 residues. With 4 bases clipped from V and 6 bases from J, the junction kept 6 bases outside the gene matches. CDR3 in DNA: TGTGCCAGCAGCATCACTAGCGGGACCGCCGGGGAGCTGTTTTTT. Protein: CASSITSGTAGELFF.

This chain links TRBV3-1 (or the pseudogene TRBV3-2) with TRBJ1-1; the D is unclear. Germline loops: CDR1 LGHDT, CDR2 YNNKEL (reference sequence). V lost 5 bases to trimming and J lost 6 bases, with 13 bases between them. CDR3 length: 13 residues. CDR3 bases: TGTGCCAGCAGCGAGGTAGGGAGGGCTGAAGCTTTCTTT. Protein: CASSEVGRAEAFF.

The chain couples TRBV30 to TRBJ1-2; no clear D. V shed 1 base and J shed 1 base, with 7 bases lying between them. The CDR3 runs 13 residues. The germline V gene has CDR1 GTSNPN and CDR2 SVGIG (reference sequence). CDR3 in DNA: TGTGCCTGGAGTGGACCGGGTAACTATGGCTACACCTTC. Protein sequence: CAWSGPGNYGYTF.

This sequence joins TRBV28 and TRBJ2-7, with D unresolved. The CDR3 extends over 13 amino acids. V was trimmed by 6 bases and J by 3 bases, leaving 12 bases between them. Germline values: CDR1 MDHEN, CDR2 SYDVKM. CDR3 bases: TGTGCCAGCAGCCTACCCCAGGTCTACGAGCAGTACTTC. Protein: CASSLPQVYEQYF.

This chain uses TRBV11-1 with TRBJ2-2, with TRBD2 matching 15 bases. Germline CDR1 SGHAT, CDR2 FQDESV (reference sequence). With V trimmed by 5 bases and J by 6 bases, 1 base remained unmatched. This CDR3 has 15 residues. The CDR3 sequence: CASSRTSGGAGELFF. Here the CDR3 DNA reads TGTGCCAGCAGCCGGACTAGCGGGGGGGCCGGGGAGCTGTTTTTT.

The rearrangement uses TRBV30 and TRBJ2-3; D call uncertain. CDR3 length: 13 amino acids. V shed 0 bases and J shed 6 bases, with 10 bases lying between them. From germline, CDR1 is GTSNPN and CDR2 SVGIG (reference sequence). CDR3: CAWSVLLRDTQYF. The CDR3 region has the DNA TGTGCCTGGAGTGTACTCCTGCGGGATACGCAGTATTTT.

The chain joins TRBV27 to TRBJ1-2, with D possibly matching TRBD1 (5 bases). The germline V gene encodes CDR1 MNHEY and CDR2 SMNVEV (reference sequence). V was pared by 4 bases and J by 8 bases, with 11 bases between. CDR3 length: 12 residues. DNA of the CDR3: TGTGCCAGCAGTTCCCAGGGATACGGCTACACCTTC. Residues: CASSSQGYGYTF.

The chain employs TRBV6-1 and TRBJ2-1; D unclear. V was trimmed by 4 bases and J by 10 bases, leaving 17 bases between them. The V gene's germline CDR1 is MNHNS and CDR2 SASEGT. The CDR3 is 14 residues long. The CDR3 region is CASSVKGRLGEQFF. CDR3 DNA: TGTGCCAGCAGTGTTAAAGGTCGGCTGGGCGAGCAGTTCTTC.